The T cell receptor (beta chain) under discussion was sequenced for a study of HIV-infected patients and healthy controls. This clonotype was found many times. Its antigen is unidentified. Whole blood was used without fractionation, so all unsorted peripheral T cells were included. Donors were HIV-infected adults who had not yet started antiretroviral therapy but were about to begin. Reverse transcription used approximately 500 ng RNA and constant-region primers for alpha and beta. Separate chain-specific third strand synthesis with multiplexing indices produced the alpha and beta libraries. TCRdb re-called the 5' RACE reads through MiXCR, storing one row per CDR3 protein. The sample consists of under 9,000 distinct CDR3 sequences, around 8.3% of them appearing once. The study, taken as a whole, reports: HIV+ repertoires were severely depleted of MAIT alpha-chain CDR3s, unlike healthy controls. Compared with controls, mean Gini indices were significantly raised in HIV-infected repertoires, possibly indicating oligoclonality.

V lost 1 base, J lost 0 bases, and 10 bases lay in between. The V gene's germline CDR1 is DFQATT and CDR2 SNEGSKA (reference sequence). There are 14 residues in the CDR3. V and J are TRBV20-1 and TRBJ2-7, with D maybe TRBD2 (6 bases). This specimen consisted of blood, obtained before antiretroviral therapy. The origin of this receptor is an adult with HIV infection. DNA of the CDR3: TGCAGTGCTAGAGTGGGCGGGGTCTCCTACGAGCAGTACTTC. This translates into CSARVGGVSYEQYF.